This T cell receptor (beta chain) came from a study of blood T cell repertoires in COVID-19 (dated by TCRdb to 2020 to 2021). About the study as a whole: The collaborator samples originated in the United States, Italy and Spain and spanned the acute and convalescent phases of COVID-19. The samples were drawn from two sources: the first 160 participants of the ongoing ImmuneRACE study, and over 950 subjects contributed by 6 global collaborators. The material from the prospective study consisted of cDNA or gDNA derived from T cells, B-cell-depleted T cells, or PBMCs. Deeply sampled blood TCRbeta repertoires from subjects exposed to, actively infected with, or recovered from COVID-19 were included in the dataset. The repertoires were released in a freely available public database intended as a resource for research on the immune response to SARS-CoV-2. Sample metadata almost always included a de-identified subject ID, COVID-19 status, age in years and sex. Where available, HLA class I and class II types were taken from metadata supplied by the sample provider and were not determined by assay-based typing.

Points the paper makes about the study in general: Clinical and demographic metadata were provided uncurated, with the amount varying by source and participant.

Trimming removed 2 bases from V and 7 bases from J, leaving 15 bases between the germline ends. Looking up the germline V gene yields CDR1 SNHLY and CDR2 FYNNEI. CDR3 length: 15 amino acids, cysteine to phenylalanine. The DNA shown is the 45-base CDR3, in frame from base 1. TCRbeta CDR3 regions were amplified from genomic DNA by means of the immunoSEQ Assay, a bias-controlled multiplex PCR. Per the authors' processing: The number of nucleated cells in each sample was estimated by amplification of reference gene primers within the assay. To quantify the absolute abundance of each unique TCRbeta CDR3 rearrangement, sequence reads were collapsed and filtered. For each sample, productive Simpson clonality was calculated as the square root of Simpson's diversity index across productive rearrangements. Entries here come from immuneACCESS through TCRdb and include only in-frame sequences with V and J called. Some clones fail to appear in such tables; in the studies checked, an unresolved V gene covers under half of the shortfall, and the cause of the remainder is unknown. That table furnishes V, J and clone size, whereas the DNA furnished D and trimming. This sample has about 87,000 clones in its table, and 75% to 90% of those were observed once. The ten top clones hold over 8.5% of the sample.

Each collaborating institution followed its own protocols to collect whole blood in K2EDTA tubes. Collaborator samples were shipped for TCRbeta analysis as frozen whole blood, isolated PBMCs, or DNA extracted from either sample type. As for this clone: Its antigen is currently not known. No much larger clonotype is one base removed from it; base qualities were not supplied.

The sequenced sample consisted of peripheral blood. The sequence links TRBV2 to TRBJ1-5; the D segment could be TRBD1, given 5 matching bases. This clonotype originated in a man aged 80 or over with acute or convalescent COVID-19. CDR3 reads: CASSESTVRGQPQHF. The DNA sequence is as follows: TGTGCCAGCAGTGAATCGACCGTACGGGGGCAGCCCCAGCATTTT.